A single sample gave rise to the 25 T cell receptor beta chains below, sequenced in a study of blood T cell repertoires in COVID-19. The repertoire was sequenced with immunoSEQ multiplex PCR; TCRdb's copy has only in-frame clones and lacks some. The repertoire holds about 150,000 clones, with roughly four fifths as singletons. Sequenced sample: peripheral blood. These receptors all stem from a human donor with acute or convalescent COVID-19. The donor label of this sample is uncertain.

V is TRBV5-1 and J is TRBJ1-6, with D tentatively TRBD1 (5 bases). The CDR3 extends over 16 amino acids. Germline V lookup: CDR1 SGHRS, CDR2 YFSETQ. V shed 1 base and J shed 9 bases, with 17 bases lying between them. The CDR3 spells CASSLMGQGGSSPLHF. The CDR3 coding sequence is TGCGCCAGCAGCTTGATGGGTCAGGGCGGGAGTTCACCCCTCCACTTT.

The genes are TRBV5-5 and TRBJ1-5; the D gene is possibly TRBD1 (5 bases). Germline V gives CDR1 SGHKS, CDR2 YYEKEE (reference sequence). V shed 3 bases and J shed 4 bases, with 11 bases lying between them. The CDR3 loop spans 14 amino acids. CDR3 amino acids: CASSSTGGNQPQHF. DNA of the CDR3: TGTGCCAGCAGCTCCACCGGGGGAAATCAGCCCCAGCATTTT. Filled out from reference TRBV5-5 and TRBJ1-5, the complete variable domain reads DAGVTQSPTHLIKTRGQQVTLRCSPISGHKSVSWYQQVLGQGPQFIFQYYEKEERGRGNFPDRFSARQFPNYSSELNVNALLLGDSALYLCASSSTGGNQPQHFGDGTRLSIL.

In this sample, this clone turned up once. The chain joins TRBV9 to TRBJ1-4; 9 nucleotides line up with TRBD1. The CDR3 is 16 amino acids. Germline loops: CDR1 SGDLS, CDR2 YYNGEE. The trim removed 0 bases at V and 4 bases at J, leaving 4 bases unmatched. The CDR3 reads CASSVDTGGNNEKLFF. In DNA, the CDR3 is TGTGCCAGCAGCGTAGATACAGGGGGCAATAATGAAAAACTGTTTTTT.

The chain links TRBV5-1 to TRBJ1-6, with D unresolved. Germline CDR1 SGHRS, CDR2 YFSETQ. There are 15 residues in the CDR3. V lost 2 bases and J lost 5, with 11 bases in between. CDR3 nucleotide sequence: TGCGCCAGCAGCTTCTCAGGTCAAAATAATTCACCCCTCCACTTT. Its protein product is CASSFSGQNNSPLHF.

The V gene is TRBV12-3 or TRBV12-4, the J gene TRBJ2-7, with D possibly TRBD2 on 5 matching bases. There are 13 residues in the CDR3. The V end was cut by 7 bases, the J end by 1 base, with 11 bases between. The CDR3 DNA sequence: TGTGCCAGCAAGGCTAGCTCTTCCTACGAGCAGTACTTC. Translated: CASKASSSYEQYF.

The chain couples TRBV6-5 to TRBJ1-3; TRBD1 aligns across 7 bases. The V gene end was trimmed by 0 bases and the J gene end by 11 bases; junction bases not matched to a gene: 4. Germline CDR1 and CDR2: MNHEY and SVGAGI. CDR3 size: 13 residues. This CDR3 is CASSYSTGSAIYF. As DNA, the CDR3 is TGTGCCAGCAGTTACTCGACAGGGTCCGCCATATATTTT.

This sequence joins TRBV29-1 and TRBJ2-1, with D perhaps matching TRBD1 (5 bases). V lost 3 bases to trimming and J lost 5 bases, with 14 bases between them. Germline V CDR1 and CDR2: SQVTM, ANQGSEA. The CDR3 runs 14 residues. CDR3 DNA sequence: TGCAGCGTTGACTCAGGGTACGTGGACAATGAGCAGTTCTTC. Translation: CSVDSGYVDNEQFF.

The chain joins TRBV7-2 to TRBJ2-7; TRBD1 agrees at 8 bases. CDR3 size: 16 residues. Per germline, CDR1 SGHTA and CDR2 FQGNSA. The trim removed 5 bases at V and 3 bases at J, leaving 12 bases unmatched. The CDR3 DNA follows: TGTGCCAGCAGCCCAAGGGCCGGACAGGGAAACTACGAGCAGTACTTC. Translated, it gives CASSPRAGQGNYEQYF.

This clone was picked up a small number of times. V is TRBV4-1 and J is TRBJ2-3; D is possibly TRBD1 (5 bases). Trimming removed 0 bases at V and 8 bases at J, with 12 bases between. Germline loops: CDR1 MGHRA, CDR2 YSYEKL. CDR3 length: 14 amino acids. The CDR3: CASSQEVLQGTQYF. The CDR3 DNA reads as TGCGCCAGCAGCCAAGAGGTGCTTCAGGGTACGCAGTATTTT.

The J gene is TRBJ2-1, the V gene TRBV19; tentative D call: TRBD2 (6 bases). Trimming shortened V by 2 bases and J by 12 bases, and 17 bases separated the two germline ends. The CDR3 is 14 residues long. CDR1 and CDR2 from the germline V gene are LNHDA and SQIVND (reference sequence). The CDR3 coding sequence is TGTGCCAGTAGTATACTTGGGGGGAAGGAAGGGCAGTTCTTC. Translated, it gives CASSILGGKEGQFF. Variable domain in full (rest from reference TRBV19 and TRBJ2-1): DGGITQSPKYLFRKEGQNVTLSCEQNLNHDAMYWYRQDPGQGLRLIYYSQIVNDFQKGDIAEGYSVSREKKESFPLTVTSAQKNPTAFYLCASSILGGKEGQFFGPGTRLTVL.

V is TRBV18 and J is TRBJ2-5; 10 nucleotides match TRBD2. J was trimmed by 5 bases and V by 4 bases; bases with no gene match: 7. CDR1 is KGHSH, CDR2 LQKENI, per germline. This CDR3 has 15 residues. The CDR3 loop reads CASSLWTSGWETQYF. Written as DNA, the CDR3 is TGTGCCAGCTCACTATGGACTAGCGGCTGGGAGACCCAGTACTTC.

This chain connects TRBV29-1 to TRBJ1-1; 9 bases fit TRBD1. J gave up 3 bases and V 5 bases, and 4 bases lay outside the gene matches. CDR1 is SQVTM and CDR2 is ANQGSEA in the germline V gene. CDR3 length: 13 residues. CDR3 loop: CSVKDRGYTEAFF. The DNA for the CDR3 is TGCAGCGTTAAGGACAGGGGATACACTGAAGCTTTCTTT.

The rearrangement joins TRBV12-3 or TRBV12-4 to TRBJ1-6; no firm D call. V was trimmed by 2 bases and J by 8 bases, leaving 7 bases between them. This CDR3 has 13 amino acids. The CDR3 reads CASSLHGDSPLHF. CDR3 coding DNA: TGTGCCAGCAGTTTACACGGGGATTCACCCCTCCACTTT.

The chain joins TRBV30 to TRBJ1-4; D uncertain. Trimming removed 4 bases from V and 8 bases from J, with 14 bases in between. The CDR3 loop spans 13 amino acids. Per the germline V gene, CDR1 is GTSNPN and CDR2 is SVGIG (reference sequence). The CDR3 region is CAWKEAEREKLFF. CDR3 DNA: TGTGCCTGGAAGGAGGCAGAGAGGGAAAAACTGTTTTTT.

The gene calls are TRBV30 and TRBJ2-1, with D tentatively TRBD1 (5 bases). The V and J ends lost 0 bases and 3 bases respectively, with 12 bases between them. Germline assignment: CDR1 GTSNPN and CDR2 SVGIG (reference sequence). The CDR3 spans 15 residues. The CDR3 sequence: CAWSVGQVNYNEQFF. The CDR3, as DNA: TGTGCCTGGAGTGTGGGGCAGGTGAACTACAATGAGCAGTTCTTC.

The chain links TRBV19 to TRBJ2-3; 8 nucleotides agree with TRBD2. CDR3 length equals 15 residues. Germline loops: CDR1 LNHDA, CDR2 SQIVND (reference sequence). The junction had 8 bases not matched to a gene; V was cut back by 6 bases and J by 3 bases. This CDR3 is CASSTSAGETDTQYF. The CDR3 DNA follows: TGTGCCAGTAGCACTTCAGCGGGGGAAACAGATACGCAGTATTTT.

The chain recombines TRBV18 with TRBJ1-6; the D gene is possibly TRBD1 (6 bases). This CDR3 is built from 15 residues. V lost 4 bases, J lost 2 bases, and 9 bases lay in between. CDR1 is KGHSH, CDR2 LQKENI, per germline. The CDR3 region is CASSLQGTYNSPLHF. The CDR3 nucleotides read TGTGCCAGCTCACTCCAGGGGACCTATAATTCACCCCTCCACTTT.

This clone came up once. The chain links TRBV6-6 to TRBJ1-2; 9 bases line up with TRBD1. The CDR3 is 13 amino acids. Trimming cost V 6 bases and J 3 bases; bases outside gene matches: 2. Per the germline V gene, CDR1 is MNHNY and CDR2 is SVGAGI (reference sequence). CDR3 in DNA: TGTGCCAGCAGCAGGACAGGGGACTATGGCTACACCTTC. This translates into CASSRTGDYGYTF.

CDR3 sequence (DNA): TGCGCCAGCAGCTTGGGCTTAGCAGGGGGGACCGGGGAGCTGTTTTTT. Encoded protein: CASSLGLAGGTGELFF. This chain uses TRBV5-1 with TRBJ2-2; D might be TRBD1 (7 bases). CDR3 length: 16 amino acids. CDR1 and CDR2 (germline): SGHRS, YFSETQ. V was shortened by 0 bases and J by 5 bases, with 14 bases between the two germline ends.

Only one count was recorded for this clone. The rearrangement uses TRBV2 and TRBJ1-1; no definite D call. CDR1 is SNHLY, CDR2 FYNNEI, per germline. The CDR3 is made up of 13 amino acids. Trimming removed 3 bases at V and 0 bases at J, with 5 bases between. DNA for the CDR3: TGTGCCAGCAGTGAGGAGCTGAACACTGAAGCTTTCTTT. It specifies CASSEELNTEAFF.

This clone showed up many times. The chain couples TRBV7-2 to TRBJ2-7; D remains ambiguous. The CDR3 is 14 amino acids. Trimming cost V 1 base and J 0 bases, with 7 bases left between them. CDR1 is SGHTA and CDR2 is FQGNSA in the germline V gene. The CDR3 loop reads CASSLDPSSYEQYF. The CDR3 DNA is TGTGCCAGCAGCTTAGACCCCAGCTCCTACGAGCAGTACTTC. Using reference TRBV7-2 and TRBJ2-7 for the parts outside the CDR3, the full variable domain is GAGVSQSPSNKVTEKGKDVELRCDPISGHTALYWYRQSLGQGLEFLIYFQGNSAPDKSGLPSDRFSAERTGGSVSTLTIQRTQQEDSAVYLCASSLDPSSYEQYFGPGTRLTVT.

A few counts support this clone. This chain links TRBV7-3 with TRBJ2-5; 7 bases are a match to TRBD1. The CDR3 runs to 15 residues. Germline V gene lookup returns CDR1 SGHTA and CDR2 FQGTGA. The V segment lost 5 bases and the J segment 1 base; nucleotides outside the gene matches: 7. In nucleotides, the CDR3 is TGTGCCAGCAGCGTCCGAGGGGGCCTCCAAGAGACCCAGTACTTC. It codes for CASSVRGGLQETQYF.

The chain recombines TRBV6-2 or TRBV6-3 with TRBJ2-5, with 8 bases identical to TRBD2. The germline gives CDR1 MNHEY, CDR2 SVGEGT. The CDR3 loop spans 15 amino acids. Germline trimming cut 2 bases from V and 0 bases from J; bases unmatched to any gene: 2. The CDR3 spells CASSYQRGNQETQYF. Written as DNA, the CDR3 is TGTGCCAGCAGTTACCAGCGGGGGAACCAAGAGACCCAGTACTTC.

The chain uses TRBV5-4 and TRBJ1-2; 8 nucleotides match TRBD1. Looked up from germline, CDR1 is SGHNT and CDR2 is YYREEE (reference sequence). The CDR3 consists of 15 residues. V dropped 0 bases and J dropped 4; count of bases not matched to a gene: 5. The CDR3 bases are TGTGCCAGCAGCTTGGCAGGGGGCGGACTCTATGGCTACACCTTC. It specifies CASSLAGGGLYGYTF.

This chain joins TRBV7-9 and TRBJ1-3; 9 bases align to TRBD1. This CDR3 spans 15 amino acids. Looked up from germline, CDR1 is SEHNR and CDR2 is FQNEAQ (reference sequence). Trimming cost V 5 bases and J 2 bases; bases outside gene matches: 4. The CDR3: CASSIQGAPGNTIYF. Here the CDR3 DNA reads TGTGCCAGCAGCATACAGGGGGCGCCTGGAAACACCATATATTTT.